One sample yielded the 26 T cell receptor beta chains listed below, sequenced in a study of tumor T cells in aggressive B-cell lymphoma. Profiled with immunoSEQ multiplex PCR; TCRdb holds only in-frame clones, not every one. The sample records just over 6,500 clones, approximately 91% being singletons. Specimen: tumor tissue. The receptors derive from an adult with diffuse large B cell lymphoma. Some clones in this sample may be carry-over from other donors' samples.

The V call is TRBV29-1, the J call TRBJ2-5, with 8 bases identical to TRBD2. V trimming: 3 bases; J trimming: 5 bases; junction bases outside the gene matches: 2. CDR1 and CDR2 from the germline V gene are SQVTM and ANQGSEA. This CDR3 contains 12 residues. CDR3 coding DNA: TGCAGCGTTGATAGCGGGAAGGAGACCCAGTACTTC. It is translated as CSVDSGKETQYF.

The gene calls are TRBV2 and TRBJ2-5; D call uncertain. CDR1 is SNHLY and CDR2 is FYNNEI in the germline V gene. The CDR3 length is 16 residues. V lost 6 bases and J 1 base, leaving 18 bases between the germline ends. The CDR3 loop is CASSDSFAGSQETQYF. CDR3 bases: TGTGCCAGCAGCGACTCTTTTGCCGGGTCCCAAGAGACCCAGTACTTC. Full variable domain (rest looked up from reference TRBV2 and TRBJ2-5): EPEVTQTPSHQVTQMGQEVILRCVPISNHLYFYWYRQILGQKVEFLVSFYNNEISEKSEIFDDQFSVERPDGSNFTLKIRSTKLEDSAMYFCASSDSFAGSQETQYFGPGTRLLVL.

The chain uses TRBV9 and TRBJ2-3; TRBD1 agrees at 10 bases. Germline CDR1 is SGDLS and CDR2 is YYNGEE. The V and J ends lost 0 bases and 4 bases, in that order; junction bases with no gene match: 17. This CDR3 is 20 amino acids long. CDR3 sequence reads: CASSVVGTGDPTGLADTQYF. DNA for the CDR3: TGTGCCAGCAGCGTAGTCGGGACAGGGGATCCCACGGGCCTCGCAGATACGCAGTATTTT.

The genes are TRBV11-2 and TRBJ2-5; D gene ambiguous. Germline CDR1 SGHAT, CDR2 FQNNGV. This CDR3 has 11 amino acids. Trimming took off 4 bases at V and 5 bases at J, with 5 bases between the two ends. CDR3 DNA: TGTGCCAGCAGCTCCCTGGAGACCCAGTACTTC. Its protein is CASSSLETQYF.

The V gene is TRBV9, the J gene TRBJ2-1; TRBD2 agrees at 8 bases. The CDR3 length is 14 residues. V trimming: 4 bases; J trimming: 4 bases; junction bases outside the gene matches: 4. Germline-derived CDR1 and CDR2 are SGDLS and YYNGEE. Here the CDR3 reads CASSPPGGYNEQFF. CDR3 coding DNA: TGTGCCAGCAGCCCCCCGGGGGGGTACAATGAGCAGTTCTTC.

In nucleotides, the CDR3 is TGTGCCAGCAGTTCAAACAGGGGGGTTTTCACTGAAGCTTTCTTT. The encoded protein is CASSSNRGVFTEAFF. V gene TRBV28 combines with J gene TRBJ1-1, with 8 bases fitting TRBD1. CDR1 is MDHEN and CDR2 is SYDVKM in the germline V gene. V trimming: 4 bases; J trimming: 4 bases; junction bases outside the gene matches: 8. The CDR3 extends over 15 amino acids.

This clone was detected only once. The rearrangement uses TRBV27 and TRBJ1-4; D is possibly TRBD1 (6 bases). The CDR3 runs to 14 residues. Germline assignment: CDR1 MNHEY and CDR2 SMNVEV (reference sequence). V lost 0 bases and J 8 bases, leaving 10 bases between the germline ends. The CDR3 loop is CASSLSIQGEKLFF. DNA for the CDR3: TGTGCCAGCAGTTTATCGATCCAGGGGGAAAAACTGTTTTTT.

The chain employs TRBV30 and TRBJ1-3; a possible D gene is TRBD1 (6 bases). Germline V gene data show CDR1 as GTSNPN and CDR2 as SVGIG (reference sequence). Trimming removed 5 bases from V and 0 bases from J, with 11 bases in between. The CDR3 length is 14 residues. CDR3 DNA: TGTGCCTGGCAGGGGTCATACTCTGGAAACACCATATATTTT. Amino acids: CAWQGSYSGNTIYF. Full variable domain (missing parts from reference TRBV30 and TRBJ1-3): SQTIHQWPATLVQPVGSPLSLECTVEGTSNPNLYWYRQAAGRGLQLLFYSVGIGQISSEVPQNLSASRPQDRQFILSSKKLLLSDSGFYLCAWQGSYSGNTIYFGEGSWLTVV.

The gene calls are TRBV18 and TRBJ2-5, with 12 bases fitting TRBD2. The DNA matches TRBJ2-7 better at its end, which makes the J call doubtful. The germline gives CDR1 KGHSH, CDR2 LQKENI. This CDR3 contains 15 residues. The CDR3 sequence is CASSPGLAGSYEQYF. Here the CDR3 DNA reads TGTGCCAGCTCACCCGGACTAGCGGGGTCCTACGAGCAGTACTTC.

The gene calls are TRBV30 and TRBJ2-2; weak D call: TRBD1 (5 bases). Germline V gene lookup returns CDR1 GTSNPN and CDR2 SVGIG (reference sequence). This CDR3 comprises 13 residues. V was pared by 1 base and J by 6 bases, with 9 bases between. CDR3 DNA: TGTGCCTGGAGTGGGACATCTCCCGGGGAGCTGTTTTTT. This codes for CAWSGTSPGELFF. Supplemented by reference TRBV30 and TRBJ2-2, the full variable domain reads SQTIHQWPATLVQPVGSPLSLECTVEGTSNPNLYWYRQAAGRGLQLLFYSVGIGQISSEVPQNLSASRPQDRQFILSSKKLLLSDSGFYLCAWSGTSPGELFFGEGSRLTVL.

The chain couples TRBV13 to TRBJ2-3, with 11 positions matching TRBD1. The CDR3 loop spans 14 amino acids. Germline CDR1 is PRHDT and CDR2 is FYEKMQ (reference sequence). With V trimmed by 4 bases and J by 5 bases, 2 bases remained unmatched. The CDR3 DNA is TGTGCCAGCAGCTGGGACAGGGGGGAAGATACGCAGTATTTT. It codes for CASSWDRGEDTQYF.

This clone was counted only a few times. The chain couples TRBV2 to TRBJ2-5, with D possibly TRBD2 on 6 matching bases. Trimming removed 6 bases from V and 9 bases from J, with 14 bases in between. Germline lookup yields CDR1 SNHLY and CDR2 FYNNEI. This CDR3 is built from 12 residues. CDR3 in DNA: TGTGCCAGCAGGGAGGGGATGGGGTCCCAGTACTTC. Translated, it gives CASREGMGSQYF.

The chain recombines TRBV9 with TRBJ2-3; 7 nucleotides line up with TRBD2. The CDR3 extends over 15 amino acids. V shed 0 bases, J shed 3 bases, and the junction held 4 bases outside the gene matches. Germline V gene lookup returns CDR1 SGDLS and CDR2 YYNGEE. CDR3 nucleotides: TGTGCCAGCAGCGTAGCGGGGGGAGGGACAGATACGCAGTATTTT. It is translated as CASSVAGGGTDTQYF.

V is TRBV13 and J is TRBJ2-1, with D possibly matching TRBD1 (6 bases). Germline-derived CDR1 and CDR2 are PRHDT and FYEKMQ (reference sequence). V was cut by 5 bases and J by 9 bases, with 14 bases left in between. CDR3 size: 13 residues. This CDR3 is CASSSPRGFEQFF. The DNA for the CDR3 is TGTGCCAGCAGCAGTCCGAGGGGGTTTGAGCAGTTCTTC.

This clone was seen only once. V usage is TRBV2 and J usage is TRBJ1-5; possibly TRBD1 for D (5 bases). Trimming removed 7 bases from V and 5 bases from J, with 21 bases in between. The CDR3 runs 16 residues. The germline V gene encodes CDR1 SNHLY and CDR2 FYNNEI. The DNA for the CDR3 is TGTGCCAGCATGGGGATCTGGGGGGGGATCCATCAGCCCCAGCATTTT. Translating gives CASMGIWGGIHQPQHF.

The chain joins TRBV7-2 to TRBJ2-1; no reliable D call. The germline V gene has CDR1 SGHTA and CDR2 FQGNSA. Trimming stripped 5 bases from V and 1 base from J, with 9 bases between. The CDR3 covers 14 residues. CDR3: CASSASGSYNEQFF. The CDR3 bases are TGTGCCAGCAGCGCTAGTGGGTCCTACAATGAGCAGTTCTTC.

The CDR3 region is CASSFSGGALETQYF. The CDR3 DNA sequence: TGTGCCAGCAGCTTTTCCGGGGGGGCATTGGAGACCCAGTACTTC. This chain joins TRBV5-8 and TRBJ2-7; 8 nucleotides agree with TRBD2. The DNA end favors TRBJ2-5, so the J call may be wrong. The germline gives CDR1 SGHTS, CDR2 YDEGEE. The CDR3 extends over 15 amino acids.

The rearrangement uses TRBV5-4 and TRBJ2-7; TRBD2 matches at 10 bases. CDR3 length: 19 amino acids. The ends lost 0 bases at V and 3 bases at J; junction bases unmatched: 15. The germline V gene encodes CDR1 SGHNT and CDR2 YYREEE (reference sequence). The CDR3 DNA is TGTGCCAGCAGCTTGGCCCTAGCGGGGGTAACGGGGTCAGACTACGAGCAGTACTTC. It specifies CASSLALAGVTGSDYEQYF.

A few counts support this clone. CDR3 DNA sequence: TGTGCCAGCACCAAGACAGGGGGTAAGGAAGCTTTCTTT. Translated: CASTKTGGKEAFF. The chain has TRBV7-9 and TRBJ1-1, with 9 positions matching TRBD1. The CDR3 runs 13 residues. The ends lost 7 bases at V and 8 bases at J; junction bases unmatched: 8. The V gene's germline CDR1 is SEHNR and CDR2 FQNEAQ (reference sequence).

The rearrangement links TRBV5-1 to TRBJ1-6; D perhaps matches TRBD1 (6 bases). Germline V gives CDR1 SGHRS, CDR2 YFSETQ. Trimming pared 0 bases from V and 10 bases from J, leaving 11 bases between. This CDR3 is 14 amino acids long. The CDR3 spells CASSLVGGGSPLHF. Here the CDR3 DNA reads TGCGCCAGCAGCTTGGTGGGGGGGGGCTCACCCCTCCACTTT.

The gene calls are TRBV2 and TRBJ2-7, with D uncertain. The CDR3 loop spans 10 amino acids. V was pared by 2 bases and J by 9 bases, with 5 bases between. Germline-derived CDR1 and CDR2 are SNHLY and FYNNEI. CDR3 in amino acids: CASSETGQYF. For the CDR3, the DNA is TGTGCCAGCAGTGAAACCGGGCAGTACTTC.

The V gene is TRBV7-6, the J gene TRBJ2-1; 9 bases are shared with TRBD2. With V trimmed by 2 bases and J by 10 bases, 12 bases remained unmatched. The CDR3 runs to 16 residues. Germline V lookup: CDR1 SGHVS, CDR2 FNYEAQ. The CDR3 loop is CASSLRSSGTYVEQFF. In DNA form, the CDR3 reads TGTGCCAGCAGCTTAAGGTCTAGCGGGACCTATGTCGAGCAGTTCTTC.

This chain joins TRBV7-9 and TRBJ1-3; 9 positions agree with TRBD1. CDR3 length: 16 amino acids. CDR1 SEHNR and CDR2 FQNEAQ come from the germline V gene (reference sequence). V lost 5 bases and J lost 3; bases outside the gene matches: 8. CDR3 nucleotides: TGTGCCAGCAGCCTCCCCCGGACAGGGGTTGGAAACACCATATATTTT. Residues: CASSLPRTGVGNTIYF.

This sequence joins TRBV27 and TRBJ1-5; no clear D. Germline CDR1 and CDR2: MNHEY and SMNVEV (reference sequence). V dropped 5 bases and J dropped 6 bases, with 17 bases sitting between them. The CDR3 covers 15 residues. The CDR3 region has the DNA TGTGCCAGCAGTCCTCTTCTCGGTACGGGTCAGCCCCAGCATTTT. Translated: CASSPLLGTGQPQHF.

CDR3 region: CASSPGHLRPGELFF. DNA of the CDR3: TGCGCCAGCAGCCCGGGACACCTAAGGCCCGGGGAGCTGTTTTTT. The V gene is TRBV4-1, the J gene TRBJ2-2, with D maybe TRBD1 (6 bases). Trimming shortened V by 4 bases and J by 6 bases, and 15 bases separated the two germline ends. CDR1 MGHRA and CDR2 YSYEKL come from the germline V gene. This CDR3 contains 15 residues.

The chain employs TRBV5-8 and TRBJ2-3; the D gene is possibly TRBD1 (6 bases). The CDR3 is 13 amino acids. V lost 5 bases, J lost 3 bases, and 10 bases lay in between. Germline V gene data show CDR1 as SGHTS and CDR2 as YDEGEE. In DNA form, the CDR3 reads TGTGCCAGCAGAAGGGGGATGACAGATACGCAGTATTTT. Translating gives CASRRGMTDTQYF.